This entry is about one T cell receptor (beta chain). The CDR3 runs to 15 residues. The germline V gene encodes CDR1 SGHTA and CDR2 FQGNSA. Germline trimming cut 4 bases from V and 9 bases from J; bases unmatched to any gene: 5. The sample belongs to a study of T-cell memory formation after mild COVID-19. TCRdb itself ran the 5' RACE reads through MiXCR, one entry per CDR3 protein. The table has fewer than 500,000 distinct CDR3 sequences, about 23% seen once. The receptor comes from an adult woman who had mild COVID-19 (a few samples of this study predate the infection). Cell type and time point are not known. The specimen was PBMCs or a T cell subset sorted from them (not recorded which). The chain recombines TRBV7-2 with TRBJ2-1, with 14 bases aligning to TRBD2. CDR3: CASSWGLAGDFEQFF. The DNA of the CDR3 is TGTGCCAGCAGCTGGGGACTAGCGGGAGACTTTGAGCAGTTCTTC.